Reported below is one T cell receptor (beta chain). The target antigen is unknown. Germline V gene data show CDR1 as LGHDT and CDR2 as YNNKEL (reference sequence). Trimming took off 0 bases at V and 4 bases at J, with 12 bases between the two ends. This CDR3 has 15 residues. The starting material, 2 million PBMCs stored at -80 C, gave rise to the unsorted libraries. The cDNA was generated through 5'RACE incorporating 10-nucleotide random UMIs. Via MiXCR, TCRdb re-called the 5' RACE reads, giving one row per CDR3 protein. The sample consists of some 66,000 distinct CDR3 sequences, 3.4% of them appearing once. This specimen belongs to a study of neurological immune-mediated disorders. Overall study results and limits: No link was found between any clinical or MRI feature and the multiple sclerosis repertoire cluster. Phylogenetic analysis grouped 18 of 34 multiple sclerosis patients' repertoires together, suggesting a possible repertoire signature.

This clonotype was obtained from a man aged 40-50 years with multiple sclerosis. What was sequenced was PBMCs. V is TRBV3-1 and J is TRBJ2-5; either TRBD1 or TRBD2 may fit D (5 bases each). CDR3 DNA sequence: TGTGCCAGCAGCCAAGATGGGAGACAGAGAGAGACCCAGTACTTC. As protein: CASSQDGRQRETQYF.